Here is one T cell receptor beta chain with its context. Germline-derived CDR1 and CDR2 are SGHTA and FQGNSA. The CDR3 runs 16 residues. V shed 0 bases, J shed 7 bases, and the junction held 8 bases outside the gene matches. This entry belongs to a study of blood T cell repertoires in COVID-19. The data were produced by immunoSEQ multiplex PCR, yet TCRdb's version contains in-frame clones alone and is incomplete. The repertoire consists of under 250,000 clones, with around nine tenths occurring once and the leading ten covering about 1.7%. Sample: peripheral blood. V usage is TRBV7-2 and J usage is TRBJ2-5, with 10 bases matching TRBD1. This clonotype originated in a woman aged 55-69 years who had recovered from COVID-19. The CDR3 DNA reads as TGTGCCAGCAGCTTAGCGACAGGGGGCGGGTTTGGGACCCAGTACTTC. It is translated as CASSLATGGGFGTQYF.